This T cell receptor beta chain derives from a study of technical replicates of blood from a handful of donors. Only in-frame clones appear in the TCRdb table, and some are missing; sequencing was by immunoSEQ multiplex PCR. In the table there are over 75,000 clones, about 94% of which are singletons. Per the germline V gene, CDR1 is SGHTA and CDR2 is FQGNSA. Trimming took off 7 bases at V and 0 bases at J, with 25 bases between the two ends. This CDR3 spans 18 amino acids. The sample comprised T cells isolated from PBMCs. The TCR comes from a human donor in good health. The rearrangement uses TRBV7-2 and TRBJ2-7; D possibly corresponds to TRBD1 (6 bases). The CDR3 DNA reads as TGTGCCAGCATACCCCCCCGCCCCCCTGGACAGCCCTCCTACGAGCAGTACTTC. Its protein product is CASIPPRPPGQPSYEQYF.